The 8 T cell receptor beta chains reported below all come from one sample, sequenced in a study of chemoradiotherapy in HPV16-positive cancers. TCRdb keeps only in-frame clones here, not all; method: immunoSEQ multiplex PCR. Of about 8,900 clones detected, approximately 90% appear once; the ten largest clones hold around 12%. The sample was blood, taken from a patient who underwent chemoradiotherapy. The receptors come from a human donor with HPV-associated anogenital cancer.

The gene calls are TRBV6-5 and TRBJ2-5, with D hard to call. Germline V gene lookup returns CDR1 MNHEY and CDR2 SVGAGI. The CDR3 length is 13 residues. V lost 4 bases and J lost 5, with 11 bases in between. DNA for the CDR3: TGTGCCAGCAGTTTTGGGTTCTGGGAGACCCAGTACTTC. Translated, it gives CASSFGFWETQYF.

This clone was recorded a few times. This chain joins TRBV2 and TRBJ2-2, with D hard to call. Trimming removed 7 bases at V and 6 bases at J, with 6 bases between. The CDR3 consists of 11 residues. Germline values: CDR1 SNHLY, CDR2 FYNNEI. CDR3 loop: CASTDPGELFF. CDR3 DNA sequence: TGTGCCAGCACCGACCCCGGGGAGCTGTTTTTT.

The V and J genes are TRBV6-6 and TRBJ2-7, with a possible D match to TRBD2 (6 bases). This CDR3 comprises 16 residues. The germline CDR1 and CDR2 sequences are MNHNY and SVGAGI (reference sequence). The germline V and J ends were trimmed by 0 bases and 0 bases, with 12 bases remaining between them. CDR3 nucleotides: TGTGCCAGCAGTTACTCGGGGGGTACTAGCTCCTACGAGCAGTACGTC. This translates into CASSYSGGTSSYEQYV.

This clone was seen a few times. The chain uses TRBV10-1 and TRBJ2-7; D remains unclear. This CDR3 is 12 amino acids long. Germline V gives CDR1 WNHNN, CDR2 SYGVQD (reference sequence). Between the trimmed V and J ends, which lost 7 bases and 3 bases, there was a span of 10 bases. The CDR3, as DNA: TGCGCCAGCAACTTACAGAGCTACGAGCAGTACGTC. It is translated as CASNLQSYEQYV.

V gene TRBV6-1 combines with J gene TRBJ1-2; no reliable D call. V was trimmed by 1 base and J by 0 bases, leaving 15 bases between them. This CDR3 contains 17 residues. Germline V gene lookup returns CDR1 MNHNS and CDR2 SASEGT. CDR3 in DNA: TGTGCCAGCAGTGAAGTGGTAGGGTTCCCATCTAACTATGGCTACACCTTC. Its translation is CASSEVVGFPSNYGYTF.

V usage is TRBV2 and J usage is TRBJ2-2, with 7 bases lining up with TRBD2. In germline, CDR1 is SNHLY, CDR2 FYNNEI. V was clipped by 9 bases and J by 4 bases; unmatched bases: 8. CDR3 length: 14 amino acids. The CDR3 here is CARGRGEGTGELFF. The CDR3 DNA sequence: TGTGCCAGGGGGAGGGGTGAGGGCACCGGGGAGCTGTTTTTT.

The chain joins TRBV5-6 to TRBJ2-3; D is perhaps TRBD2 (6 bases). The CDR3 totals 16 residues. Germline-derived CDR1 and CDR2 are SGHDT and YYEEEE. V lost 3 bases and J 2 bases, leaving 16 bases between the germline ends. DNA for the CDR3: TGTGCCAGCAGCTGGAGGGGTCCTGGGAACACAGATACGCAGTATTTT. As protein: CASSWRGPGNTDTQYF. Full variable domain (outside the CDR3, taken from reference TRBV5-6 and TRBJ2-3): DAGVTQSPTHLIKTRGQQVTLRCSPKSGHDTVSWYQQALGQGPQFIFQYYEEEERQRGNFPDRFSGHQFPNYSSELNVNALLLGDSALYLCASSWRGPGNTDTQYFGPGTRLTVL.

The chain is built from TRBV20-1 and TRBJ1-2; D possibly corresponds to TRBD1 (6 bases). CDR1 and CDR2 (germline): DFQATT, SNEGSKA (reference sequence). The CDR3 sequence is 11 residues long. Trimming left V 5 bases short and J 7 bases short, with 11 bases between. CDR3 sequence reads: CSAEGGSGYTF. The CDR3 coding sequence is TGCAGTGCTGAAGGGGGTAGTGGCTACACCTTC.